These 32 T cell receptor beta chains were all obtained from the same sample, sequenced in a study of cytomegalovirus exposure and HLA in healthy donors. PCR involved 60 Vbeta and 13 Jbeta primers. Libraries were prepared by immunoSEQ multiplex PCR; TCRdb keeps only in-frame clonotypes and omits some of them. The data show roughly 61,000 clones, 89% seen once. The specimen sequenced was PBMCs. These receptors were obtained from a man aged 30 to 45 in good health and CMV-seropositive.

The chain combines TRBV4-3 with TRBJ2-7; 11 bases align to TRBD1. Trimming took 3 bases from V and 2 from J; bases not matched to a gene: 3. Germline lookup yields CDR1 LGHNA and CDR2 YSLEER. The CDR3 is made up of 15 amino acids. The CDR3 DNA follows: TGCGCCAGCAGCCAGGGGACAGGGGGAACCTACGAGCAGTACTTC. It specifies CASSQGTGGTYEQYF.

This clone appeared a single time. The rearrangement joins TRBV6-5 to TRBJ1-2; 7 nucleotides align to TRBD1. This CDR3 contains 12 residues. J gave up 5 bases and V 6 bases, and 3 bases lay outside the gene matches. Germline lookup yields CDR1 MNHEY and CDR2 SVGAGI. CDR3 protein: CASSWDSYGYTF. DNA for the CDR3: TGTGCCAGCAGCTGGGACAGTTATGGCTACACCTTC.

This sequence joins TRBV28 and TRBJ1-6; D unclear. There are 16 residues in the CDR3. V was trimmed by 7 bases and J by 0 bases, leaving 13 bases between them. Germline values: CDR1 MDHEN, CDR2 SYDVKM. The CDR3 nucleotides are TGTGCCAGCACCAAAGGACTGGGCTCCTATAATTCACCCCTCCACTTT. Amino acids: CASTKGLGSYNSPLHF.

For the CDR3, the DNA is TGTGCCAGCAGCGTTACTAGCGGAACAAGCACAGATACGCAGTATTTT. It codes for CASSVTSGTSTDTQYF. The J gene is TRBJ2-3, the V gene TRBV9; 8 bases align to TRBD2. Germline assignment: CDR1 SGDLS and CDR2 YYNGEE. The CDR3 length is 16 residues. The V gene end was trimmed by 2 bases and the J gene end by 0 bases; junction bases not matched to a gene: 5.

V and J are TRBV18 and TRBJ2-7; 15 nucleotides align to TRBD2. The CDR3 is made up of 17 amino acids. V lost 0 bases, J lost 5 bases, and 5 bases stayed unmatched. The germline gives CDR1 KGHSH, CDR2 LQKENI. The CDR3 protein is CASSPPGLAGGSDEQYF. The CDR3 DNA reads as TGTGCCAGCTCACCACCGGGACTAGCGGGAGGATCGGACGAGCAGTACTTC.

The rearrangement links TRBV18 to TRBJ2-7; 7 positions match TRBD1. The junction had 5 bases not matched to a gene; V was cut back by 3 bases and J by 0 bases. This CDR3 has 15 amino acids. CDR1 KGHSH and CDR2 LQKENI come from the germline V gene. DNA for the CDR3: TGTGCCAGCTCACCTGCGACAGGGACCTCCTACGAGCAGTACTTC. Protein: CASSPATGTSYEQYF.

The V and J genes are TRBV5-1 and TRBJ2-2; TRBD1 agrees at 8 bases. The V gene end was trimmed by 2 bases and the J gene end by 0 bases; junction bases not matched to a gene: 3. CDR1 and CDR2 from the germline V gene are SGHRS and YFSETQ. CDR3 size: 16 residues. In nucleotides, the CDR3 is TGCGCCAGCAGCTTCGAACAGGGGGCGAACACCGGGGAGCTGTTTTTT. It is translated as CASSFEQGANTGELFF.

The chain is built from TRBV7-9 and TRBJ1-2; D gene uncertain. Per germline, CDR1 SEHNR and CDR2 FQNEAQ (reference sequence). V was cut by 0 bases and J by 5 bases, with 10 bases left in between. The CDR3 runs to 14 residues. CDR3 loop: CASSLAGRVYGYTF. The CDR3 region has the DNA TGTGCCAGCAGCTTAGCGGGGAGGGTTTATGGCTACACCTTC.

The CDR3 DNA follows: TGTGCCAGCAGCAAGGGAGGAAGAGACATTACGAAGCGGGGATACAATGAGCAGTTCTTC. Protein sequence: CASSKGGRDITKRGYNEQFF. The gene calls are TRBV21-1 and TRBJ2-1; the table's D call, TRBD2, has no DNA check behind it. TRBV21-1 is tagged as a pseudogene. This CDR3 spans 20 amino acids.

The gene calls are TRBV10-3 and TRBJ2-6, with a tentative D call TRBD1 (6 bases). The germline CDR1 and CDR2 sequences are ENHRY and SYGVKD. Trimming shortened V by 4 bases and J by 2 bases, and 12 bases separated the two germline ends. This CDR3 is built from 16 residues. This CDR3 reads CAISGDTRTGANVLTF. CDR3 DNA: TGTGCCATCAGTGGGGACACCAGGACTGGGGCCAACGTCCTGACTTTC.

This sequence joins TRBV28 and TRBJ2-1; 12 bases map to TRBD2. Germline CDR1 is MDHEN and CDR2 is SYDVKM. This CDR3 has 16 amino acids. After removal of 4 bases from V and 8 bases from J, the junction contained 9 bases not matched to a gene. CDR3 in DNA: TGTGCCAGCAGTTCCTCGTCTAGCGGGAGGGCCTATGAGCAGTTCTTC. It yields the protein CASSSSSSGRAYEQFF.

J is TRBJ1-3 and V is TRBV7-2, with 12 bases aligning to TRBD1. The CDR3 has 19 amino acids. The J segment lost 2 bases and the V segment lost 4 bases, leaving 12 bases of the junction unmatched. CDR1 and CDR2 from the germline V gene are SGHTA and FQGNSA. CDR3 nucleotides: TGTGCCAGCAGCTCCGGGACAGGGGGCTTAAGGCCCACTGGAAACACCATATATTTT. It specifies CASSSGTGGLRPTGNTIYF.

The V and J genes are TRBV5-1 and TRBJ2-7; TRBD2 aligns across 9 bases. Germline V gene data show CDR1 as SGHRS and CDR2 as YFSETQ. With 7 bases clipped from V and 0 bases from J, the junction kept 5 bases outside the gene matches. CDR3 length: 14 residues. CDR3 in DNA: TGCGCCAGCCGCTCACTAGCGGGCTCCTACGAGCAGTACTTC. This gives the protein CASRSLAGSYEQYF. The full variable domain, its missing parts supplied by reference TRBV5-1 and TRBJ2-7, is KAGVTQTPRYLIKTRGQQVTLSCSPISGHRSVSWYQQTPGQGLQFLFEYFSETQRNKGNFPGRFSGRQFSNSRSEMNVSTLELGDSALYLCASRSLAGSYEQYFGPGTRLTVT.

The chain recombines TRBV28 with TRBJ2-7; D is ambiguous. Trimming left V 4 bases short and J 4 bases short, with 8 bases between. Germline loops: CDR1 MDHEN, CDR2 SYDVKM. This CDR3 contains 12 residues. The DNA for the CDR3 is TGTGCCAGCAGTTCTCAGGCTTACGAGCAGTACTTC. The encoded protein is CASSSQAYEQYF.

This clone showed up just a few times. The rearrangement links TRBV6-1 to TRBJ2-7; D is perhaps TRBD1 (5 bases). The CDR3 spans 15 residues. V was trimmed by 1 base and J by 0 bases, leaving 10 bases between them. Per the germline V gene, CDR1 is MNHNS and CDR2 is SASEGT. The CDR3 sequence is CASSEDRQPSYEQYF. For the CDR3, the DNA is TGTGCCAGCAGTGAAGACAGGCAACCCTCCTACGAGCAGTACTTC.

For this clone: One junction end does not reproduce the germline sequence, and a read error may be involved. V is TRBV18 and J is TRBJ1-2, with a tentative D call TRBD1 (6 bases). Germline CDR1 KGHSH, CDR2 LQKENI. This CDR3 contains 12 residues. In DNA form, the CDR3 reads TGTGCCAGCTCACCACCGCAGGGCCAGGGGCCGTTC. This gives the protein CASSPPQGQGPF.

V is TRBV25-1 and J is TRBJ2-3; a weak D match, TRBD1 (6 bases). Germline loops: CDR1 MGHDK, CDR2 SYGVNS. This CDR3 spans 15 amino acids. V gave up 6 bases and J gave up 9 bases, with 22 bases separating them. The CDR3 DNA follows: TGTGCCAGCAGCCTTGAACAGGGTAGGGTTAGGACGCAGTATTTT. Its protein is CASSLEQGRVRTQYF.

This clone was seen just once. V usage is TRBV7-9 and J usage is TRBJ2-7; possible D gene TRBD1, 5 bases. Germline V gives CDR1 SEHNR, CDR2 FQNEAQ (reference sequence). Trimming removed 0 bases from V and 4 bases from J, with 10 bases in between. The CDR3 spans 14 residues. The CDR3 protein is CASSLASTVYEQYF. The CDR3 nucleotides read TGTGCCAGCAGCTTAGCATCGACAGTTTACGAGCAGTACTTC.

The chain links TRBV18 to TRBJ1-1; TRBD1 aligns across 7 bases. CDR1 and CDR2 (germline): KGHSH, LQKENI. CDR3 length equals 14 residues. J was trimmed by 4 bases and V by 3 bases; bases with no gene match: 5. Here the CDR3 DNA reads TGTGCCAGCTCACCTTCAGGGGGTAGCACTGAAGCTTTCTTT. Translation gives CASSPSGGSTEAFF.

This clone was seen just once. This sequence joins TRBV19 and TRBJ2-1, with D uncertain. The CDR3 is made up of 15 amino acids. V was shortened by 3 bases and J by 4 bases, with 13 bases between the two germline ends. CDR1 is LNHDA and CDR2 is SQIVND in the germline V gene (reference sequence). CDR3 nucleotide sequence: TGTGCCAGTAGTATTGGCGGTCAAATATACAATGAGCAGTTCTTC. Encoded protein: CASSIGGQIYNEQFF.

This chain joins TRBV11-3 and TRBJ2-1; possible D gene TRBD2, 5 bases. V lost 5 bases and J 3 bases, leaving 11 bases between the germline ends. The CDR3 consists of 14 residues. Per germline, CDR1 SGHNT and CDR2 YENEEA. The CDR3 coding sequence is TGTGCCAGCAGCCTTAGAGGGAGCTACAATGAGCAGTTCTTC. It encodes CASSLRGSYNEQFF.

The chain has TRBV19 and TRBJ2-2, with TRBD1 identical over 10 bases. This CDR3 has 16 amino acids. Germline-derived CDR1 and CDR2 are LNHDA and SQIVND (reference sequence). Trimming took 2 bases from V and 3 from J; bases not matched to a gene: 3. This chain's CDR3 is CASSIMGTGDTGELFF. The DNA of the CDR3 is TGTGCCAGTAGTATAATGGGGACAGGGGACACCGGGGAGCTGTTTTTT.

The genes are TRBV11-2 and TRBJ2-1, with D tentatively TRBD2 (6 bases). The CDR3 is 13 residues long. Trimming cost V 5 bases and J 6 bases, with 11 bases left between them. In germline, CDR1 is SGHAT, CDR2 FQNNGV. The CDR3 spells CASSPGRGNEQFF. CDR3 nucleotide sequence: TGTGCCAGCAGCCCAGGGCGGGGCAATGAGCAGTTCTTC.

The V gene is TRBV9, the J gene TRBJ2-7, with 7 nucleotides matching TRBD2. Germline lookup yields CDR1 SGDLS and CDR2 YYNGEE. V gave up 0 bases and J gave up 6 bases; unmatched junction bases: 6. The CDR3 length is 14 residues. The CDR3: CASSVGGGSGEQYF. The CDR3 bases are TGTGCCAGCAGCGTAGGGGGGGGAAGTGGCGAGCAGTACTTC.

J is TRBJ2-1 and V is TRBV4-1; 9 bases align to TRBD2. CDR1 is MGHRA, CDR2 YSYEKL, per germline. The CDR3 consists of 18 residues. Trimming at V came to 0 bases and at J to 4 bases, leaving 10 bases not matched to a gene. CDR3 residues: CASSQDLWREGRYNEQFF. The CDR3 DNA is TGCGCCAGCAGCCAAGATTTATGGCGGGAGGGCCGGTACAATGAGCAGTTCTTC.

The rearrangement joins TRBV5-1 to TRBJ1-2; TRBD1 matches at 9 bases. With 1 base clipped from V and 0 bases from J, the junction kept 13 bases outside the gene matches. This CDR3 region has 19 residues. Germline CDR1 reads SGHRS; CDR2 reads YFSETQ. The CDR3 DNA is TGCGCCAGCAGCTTGAGACCCAGACCGGGACAGGGAGCTAACTATGGCTACACCTTC. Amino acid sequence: CASSLRPRPGQGANYGYTF.

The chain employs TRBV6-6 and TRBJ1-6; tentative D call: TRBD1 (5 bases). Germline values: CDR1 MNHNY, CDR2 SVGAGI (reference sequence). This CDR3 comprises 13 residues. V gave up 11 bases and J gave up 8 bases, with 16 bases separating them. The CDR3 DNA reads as TGTGCCTCTCGGGGGGGGGTCGATTCACCCCTCCACTTT. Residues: CASRGGVDSPLHF.

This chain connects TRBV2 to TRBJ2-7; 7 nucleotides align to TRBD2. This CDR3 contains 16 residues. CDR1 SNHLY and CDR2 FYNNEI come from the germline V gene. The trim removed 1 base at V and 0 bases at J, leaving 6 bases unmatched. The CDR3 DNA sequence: TGTGCCAGCAGTGAAGAACTAGCGAAGGCCTCCTACGAGCAGTACTTC. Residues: CASSEELAKASYEQYF.

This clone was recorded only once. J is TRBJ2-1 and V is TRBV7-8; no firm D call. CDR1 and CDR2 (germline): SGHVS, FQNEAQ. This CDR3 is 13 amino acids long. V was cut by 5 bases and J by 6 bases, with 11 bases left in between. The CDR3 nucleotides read TGTGCCAGCAGCCCGAGGATAGGCAATGAGCAGTTCTTC. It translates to CASSPRIGNEQFF.

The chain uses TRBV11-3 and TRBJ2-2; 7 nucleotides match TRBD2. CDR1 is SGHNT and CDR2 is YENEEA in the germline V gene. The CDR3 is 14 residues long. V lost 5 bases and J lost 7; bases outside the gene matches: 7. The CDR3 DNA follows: TGTGCCAGCAGCGAGGGACTACAAGGCGGGGAGCTGTTTTTT. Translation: CASSEGLQGGELFF.

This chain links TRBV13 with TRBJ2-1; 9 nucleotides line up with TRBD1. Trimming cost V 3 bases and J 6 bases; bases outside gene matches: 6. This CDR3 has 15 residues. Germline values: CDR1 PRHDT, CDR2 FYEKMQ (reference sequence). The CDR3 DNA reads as TGTGCCAGCAGCTTGTACAGGGGGCTGGGCAATGAGCAGTTCTTC. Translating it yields CASSLYRGLGNEQFF.

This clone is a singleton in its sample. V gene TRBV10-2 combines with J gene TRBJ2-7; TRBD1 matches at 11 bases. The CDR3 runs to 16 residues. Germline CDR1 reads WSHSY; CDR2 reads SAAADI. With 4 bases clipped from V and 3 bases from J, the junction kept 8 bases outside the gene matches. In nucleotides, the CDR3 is TGCGCCAGCAGTGCGTCGCACGGGACAGGGGGCTACGAGCAGTACTTC. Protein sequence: CASSASHGTGGYEQYF.